Following are 3 T cell receptor beta chains from one sample sequenced in a study of T-cell reconstitution after alpha-beta-depleted transplantation in children. As it was prepared, the TCRbeta library received unique molecular identifiers. TCRdb re-derived calls from the PCR reads in MiXCR, one entry per CDR3 protein. The table records almost 500,000 distinct CDR3 sequences, roughly a tenth of them present only once. This material consisted of PBMCs, taken before TCRalphabeta/CD19-depleted stem cell transplant. The receptors shown here come from a child between 2 and 9 years old with inherited bone marrow failure, due to receive a stem cell transplant.

At least ten counts were recorded for this clonotype. This sequence joins TRBV5-1 and TRBJ2-7, with 7 bases fitting TRBD2. The CDR3 has 15 residues. The trim removed 2 bases at V and 3 bases at J, leaving 8 bases unmatched. Germline loops: CDR1 SGHRS, CDR2 YFSETQ. The CDR3 loop is CASSFLGGSNYEQYF. The CDR3 bases are TGCGCCAGCAGCTTTCTTGGCGGGAGCAACTACGAGCAGTACTTC. Drawing the rest from reference TRBV5-1 and TRBJ2-7, the complete variable domain is KAGVTQTPRYLIKTRGQQVTLSCSPISGHRSVSWYQQTPGQGLQFLFEYFSETQRNKGNFPGRFSGRQFSNSRSEMNVSTLELGDSALYLCASSFLGGSNYEQYFGPGTRLTVT.

Points on this clonotype: A much larger clone sits a single nucleotide away, making a read error possible. This chain connects TRBV2 to TRBJ2-4; 12 bases are a match to TRBD2. Germline CDR1 reads SNHLY; CDR2 reads FYNNEI. The CDR3 is made up of 17 amino acids. Here the CDR3 DNA reads TGTGCCAGCAGTCTTACCCTAGCGGGAGGGCCAAGAAACATTCAGAACTTC. Translation gives CASSLTLAGGPRNIQNF.

This clonotype was recorded many times. This CDR3 is CASSSTGRSGGYEQYF. CDR3 nucleotide sequence: TGTGCCAGCAGTTCCACGGGGAGGTCTGGAGGCTACGAGCAGTACTTC. This sequence joins TRBV12-3 or TRBV12-4 and TRBJ2-7; TRBD2 is a possible D gene (6 bases). Trimming took off 4 bases at V and 3 bases at J, with 19 bases between the two ends. CDR3 length: 16 residues.